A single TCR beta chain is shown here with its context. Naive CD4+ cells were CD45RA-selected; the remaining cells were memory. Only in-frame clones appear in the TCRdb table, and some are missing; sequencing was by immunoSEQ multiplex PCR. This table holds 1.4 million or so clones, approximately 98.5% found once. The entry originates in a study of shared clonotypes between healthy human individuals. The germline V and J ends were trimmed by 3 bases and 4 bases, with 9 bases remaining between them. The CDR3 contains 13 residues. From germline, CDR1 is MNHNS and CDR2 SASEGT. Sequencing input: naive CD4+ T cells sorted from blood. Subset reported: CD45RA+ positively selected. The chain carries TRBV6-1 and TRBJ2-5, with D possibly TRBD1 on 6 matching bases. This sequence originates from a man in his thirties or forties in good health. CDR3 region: CASSELGGETQYF. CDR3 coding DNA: TGTGCCAGCAGTGAGTTAGGGGGAGAGACCCAGTACTTC.